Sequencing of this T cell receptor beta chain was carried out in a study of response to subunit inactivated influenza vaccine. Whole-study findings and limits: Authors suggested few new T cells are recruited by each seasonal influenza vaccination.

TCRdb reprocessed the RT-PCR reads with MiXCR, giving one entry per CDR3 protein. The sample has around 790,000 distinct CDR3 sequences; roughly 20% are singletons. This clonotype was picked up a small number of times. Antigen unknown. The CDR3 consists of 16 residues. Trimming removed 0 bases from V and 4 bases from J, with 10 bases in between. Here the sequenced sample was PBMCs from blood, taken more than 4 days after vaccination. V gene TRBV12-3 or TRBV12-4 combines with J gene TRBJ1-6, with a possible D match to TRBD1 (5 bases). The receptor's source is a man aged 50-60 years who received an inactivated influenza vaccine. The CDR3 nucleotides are TGTGCCAGCAGTTTAGCGCCGACAGCGTATAATTCACCCCTCCACTTT. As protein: CASSLAPTAYNSPLHF.